These 10 T cell receptor beta chains were all obtained from the same sample, sequenced in a study of human T cells and chemical hapten exposure. The time point here: patch test 2, 6 weeks after DPC sensitization. Treatment noted: therapeutic diphenylcyclopropenone sensitization with weekly scalp DPC. TCRdb fed the RACE reads into MiXCR, producing one record per CDR3 protein. The table shows 80,000 to 100,000 distinct CDR3 sequences, with around 9.3% occurring only once. The sequencing here drew on whole blood, taken in connection with sensitization to the hapten diphenylcyclopropenone (DPC). The receptors were sampled from a woman between 40 and 55 years old with alopecia areata. Some clones in this sample may be carry-over from other donors' samples.

This clonotype was seen ten or more times. The chain uses TRBV6-5 and TRBJ2-3; D possibly corresponds to TRBD1 (6 bases). The CDR3 length is 14 residues. CDR1 and CDR2 from the germline V gene are MNHEY and SVGAGI. Trimming removed 2 bases from V and 3 bases from J, with 9 bases in between. CDR3 amino acids: CASSYTGQTDTQYF. The DNA of the CDR3 is TGTGCCAGCAGTTACACCGGACAGACAGATACGCAGTATTTT.

This clonotype has more than one count but fewer than ten. The chain has TRBV2 and TRBJ1-3, with 8 bases aligning to TRBD1. This CDR3 contains 15 residues. The V gene's germline CDR1 is SNHLY and CDR2 FYNNEI. With 5 bases clipped from V and 2 bases from J, the junction kept 5 bases outside the gene matches. CDR3 sequence (DNA): TGTGCCAGCAGTCTGACAGGGGTGGCTGGAAACACCATATATTTT. Encoded protein: CASSLTGVAGNTIYF.

There are many counts of this clonotype. CDR3 protein: CASSLWTGLAGDEQFF. DNA for the CDR3: TGTGCCAGCAGCTTATGGACGGGACTAGCGGGAGATGAGCAGTTCTTC. The chain joins TRBV5-4 to TRBJ2-1, with TRBD2 matching 14 bases. V dropped 2 bases and J dropped 8; count of bases not matched to a gene: 6. The CDR3 loop spans 16 amino acids. Germline V CDR1 and CDR2: SGHNT, YYREEE (reference sequence).

This clonotype was seen only a few times. The chain employs TRBV7-6 and TRBJ2-7, with 11 bases that match TRBD2. Trimming cost V 4 bases and J 7 bases; bases outside gene matches: 9. The germline V gene has CDR1 SGHVS and CDR2 FNYEAQ. The CDR3 contains 15 residues. The CDR3 reads CASSSTSGRNSEQYF. For the CDR3, the DNA is TGTGCCAGCAGCTCCACTAGCGGGAGAAATAGTGAGCAGTACTTC.

The genes are TRBV6-5 and TRBJ2-3, with D perhaps matching TRBD1 (5 bases). This CDR3 spans 15 amino acids. V was clipped by 0 bases and J by 1 base, with 8 bases between them. Germline V gene sequence: CDR1 MNHEY, CDR2 SVGAGI. The CDR3: CASSYSARGTDTQYF. The DNA for the CDR3 is TGTGCCAGCAGTTACTCGGCCAGGGGCACAGATACGCAGTATTTT.

This chain links TRBV28 with TRBJ1-1; D gene unclear. Germline values: CDR1 MDHEN, CDR2 SYDVKM. The CDR3 sequence is 13 residues long. Deletions cut 10 bases from V and 3 bases from J, with 15 bases between. The CDR3 DNA reads TGTGCCACCGCTGGGTTCCGGGACACTGAAGCTTTCTTT. Its protein is CATAGFRDTEAFF.

This clonotype was seen a few times. One end of the junction varies from germline; a read error may be responsible. This sequence joins TRBV4-1 and TRBJ1-2, with D possibly being TRBD1 (5 bases). The CDR3 length is 14 residues. CDR1 is MGHRA and CDR2 is YSYEKL in the germline V gene. The CDR3 coding sequence is TGCACCAGCAGCCAAGACGGGGCTATCTATGGCTACACCTTC. As protein: CTSSQDGAIYGYTF.

In this sample, this clonotype turned up a few times. V and J are TRBV7-6 and TRBJ1-5, with TRBD1 identical over 7 bases. Trimming removed 6 bases from V and 0 bases from J; junction bases left unmatched: 5. Germline CDR1 is SGHVS and CDR2 is FNYEAQ. This CDR3 contains 15 residues. CDR3 nucleotides: TGTGCCAGCAGTCGGGACAGCTATAGCAATCAGCCCCAGCATTTT. Amino acids: CASSRDSYSNQPQHF. Filled out from reference TRBV7-6 and TRBJ1-5, the complete variable domain reads GAGVSQSPRYKVTKRGQDVALRCDPISGHVSLYWYRQALGQGPEFLTYFNYEAQQDKSGLPNDRFSAERPEGSISTLTIQRTEQRDSAMYRCASSRDSYSNQPQHFGDGTRLSIL.

This clonotype was seen ten or more times. V is TRBV28 and J is TRBJ1-2, with D hard to call. Germline lookup yields CDR1 MDHEN and CDR2 SYDVKM. CDR3 length: 14 residues. Between the trimmed V and J ends, which lost 7 bases and 8 bases, there was a span of 20 bases. For the CDR3, the DNA is TGTGCCAGCACCCATCTCGACCCCACCGCCGGCTACACCTTC. Translation gives CASTHLDPTAGYTF.

There are many counts of this clonotype. The chain employs TRBV19 and TRBJ1-5; 8 bases map to TRBD1. There are 17 residues in the CDR3. Germline CDR1 is LNHDA and CDR2 is SQIVND (reference sequence). J lost 2 bases, V lost 5 bases, and 11 bases had no gene match. CDR3: CASSSRPGQGGNQPQHF. The CDR3 coding sequence is TGTGCCAGTAGTTCCCGTCCCGGACAGGGAGGCAATCAGCCCCAGCATTTT.